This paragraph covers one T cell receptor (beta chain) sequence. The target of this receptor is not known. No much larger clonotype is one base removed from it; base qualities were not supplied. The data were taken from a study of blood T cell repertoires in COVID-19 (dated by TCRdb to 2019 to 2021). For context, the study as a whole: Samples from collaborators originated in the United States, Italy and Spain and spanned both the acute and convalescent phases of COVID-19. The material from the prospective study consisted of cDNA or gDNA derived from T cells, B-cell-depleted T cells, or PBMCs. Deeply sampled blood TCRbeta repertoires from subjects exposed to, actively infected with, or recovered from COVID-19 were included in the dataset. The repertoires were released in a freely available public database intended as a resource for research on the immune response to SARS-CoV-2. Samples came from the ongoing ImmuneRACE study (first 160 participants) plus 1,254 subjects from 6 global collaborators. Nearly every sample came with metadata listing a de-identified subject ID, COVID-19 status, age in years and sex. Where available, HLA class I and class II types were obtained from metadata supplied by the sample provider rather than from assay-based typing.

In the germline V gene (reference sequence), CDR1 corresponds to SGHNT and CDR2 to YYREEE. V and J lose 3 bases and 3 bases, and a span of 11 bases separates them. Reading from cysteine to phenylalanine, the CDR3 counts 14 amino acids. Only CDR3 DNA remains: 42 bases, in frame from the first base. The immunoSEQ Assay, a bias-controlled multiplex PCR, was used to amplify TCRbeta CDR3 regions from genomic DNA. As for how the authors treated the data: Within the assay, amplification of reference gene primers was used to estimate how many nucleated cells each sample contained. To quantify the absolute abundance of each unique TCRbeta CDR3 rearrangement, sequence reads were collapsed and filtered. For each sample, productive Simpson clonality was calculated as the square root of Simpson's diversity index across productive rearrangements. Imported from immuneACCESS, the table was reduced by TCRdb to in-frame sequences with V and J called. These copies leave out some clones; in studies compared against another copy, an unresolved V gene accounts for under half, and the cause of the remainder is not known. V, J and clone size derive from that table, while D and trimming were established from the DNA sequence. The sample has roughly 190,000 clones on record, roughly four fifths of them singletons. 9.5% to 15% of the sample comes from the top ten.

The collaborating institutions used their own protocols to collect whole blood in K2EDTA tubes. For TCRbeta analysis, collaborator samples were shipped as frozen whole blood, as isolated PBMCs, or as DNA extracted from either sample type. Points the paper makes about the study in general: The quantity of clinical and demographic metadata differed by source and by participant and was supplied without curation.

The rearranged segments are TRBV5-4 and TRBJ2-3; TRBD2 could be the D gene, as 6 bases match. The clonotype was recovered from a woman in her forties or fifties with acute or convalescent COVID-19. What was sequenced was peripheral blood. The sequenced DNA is TGTGCCAGCAGCTCGCCCCGGGAGACAGATACGCAGTATTTT. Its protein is CASSSPRETDTQYF.